The 15 T cell receptor beta chains below come from one sample, sequenced in a study of T cell repertoires in aging, cancer and after chemotherapy. Rearranged V-D-J TRB sequences were amplified with a mixed TRB-A/B primer pool. TCRdb reanalysed the multiplex PCR reads using MiXCR and keeps one entry per CDR3 protein. The sample carries about 1,700 distinct CDR3 sequences, around 20% recorded once. TCR beta rearrangements were amplified from peripheral blood genomic DNA. Sequences were obtained from blood. These receptors were collected from a human donor with a blood cancer.

The chain combines TRBV6-2 or TRBV6-3 with TRBJ2-5; 8 nucleotides align to TRBD1. Trimming took 6 bases from V and 7 from J; bases not matched to a gene: 10. The CDR3 runs 14 residues. Germline V gene sequence: CDR1 MNHEY, CDR2 SVGEGT. The CDR3 DNA sequence: TGTGCCAGCAGCACCGGGACAGGCCCAGGGACCCAGTACTTC. Its protein product is CASSTGTGPGTQYF.

This clonotype is judged medium-sized. The chain is built from TRBV11-2 and TRBJ2-3; no definite D call. The length of the CDR3 is 14 residues. The V end was cut by 3 bases, the J end by 1 base, with 8 bases between. Germline assignment: CDR1 SGHAT and CDR2 FQNNGV. The CDR3 bases are TGTGCCAGCAGCTTTTATGGCGGCACAGATACGCAGTATTTT. Translation: CASSFYGGTDTQYF.

By share, this clonotype counts as large. CDR3 protein: CASSIGRSSGANVLTF. CDR3 coding DNA: TGTGCCAGTAGTATAGGACGGTCCTCTGGGGCCAACGTCCTGACTTTC. The V gene is TRBV19, the J gene TRBJ2-6, with D uncertain. This CDR3 has 16 residues. Trimming removed 1 base at V and 0 bases at J, with 7 bases between. Germline CDR1 is LNHDA and CDR2 is SQIVND (reference sequence). The complete variable domain, with remaining parts taken from reference TRBV19 and TRBJ2-6, reads DGGITQSPKYLFRKEGQNVTLSCEQNLNHDAMYWYRQDPGQGLRLIYYSQIVNDFQKGDIAEGYSVSREKKESFPLTVTSAQKNPTAFYLCASSIGRSSGANVLTFGAGSRLTVL.

Comments on this clonotype: Possible read error: a much larger clone is one base away. The CDR3 here is CARSLRQGGQPQHF. As DNA, the CDR3 is TGTGCCAGAAGCTTGAGACAGGGAGGTCAGCCCCAGCATTTT. This sequence joins TRBV5-3 and TRBJ1-5; 7 bases map to TRBD1. TRBV5-3 is treated as an ORF (open reading frame) with a function not yet certain. The CDR3 loop spans 14 amino acids. V shed 1 base and J 6 bases; nucleotides not matched to a gene: 4.

This clonotype ranks as medium-sized. The CDR3 coding sequence is TGTGCCAGCAGCTTACCGGGAAGGGTGGACGAGCAGTACGTC. Translation: CASSLPGRVDEQYV. This rearrangement joins TRBV11-3 to TRBJ2-7; tentative D call: TRBD2 (5 bases). V lost 2 bases and J 5 bases, leaving 13 bases between the germline ends. The germline V gene has CDR1 SGHNT and CDR2 YENEEA. The CDR3 loop spans 14 amino acids.

The chain recombines TRBV7-2 with TRBJ2-5, with TRBD2 matching 8 bases. J lost 4 bases, V lost 5 bases, and 15 bases had no gene match. The CDR3 has 17 residues. CDR1 SGHTA and CDR2 FQGNSA come from the germline V gene. The CDR3 coding sequence is TGTGCCAGCAGCGACGGCCCTTACGGGGGGGCCGGAGAGACCCAGTACTTC. It encodes CASSDGPYGGAGETQYF.

The chain combines TRBV12-3 or TRBV12-4 with TRBJ1-3; D remains ambiguous. The V end lost 5 bases, the J end lost 3 bases, and 20 bases lay between the germline ends. CDR3 length: 17 amino acids. The CDR3, as DNA: TGTGCCAGCAGTCCTGGACCCCTTATAGGCTTTGGAAACACCATATATTTT. As protein: CASSPGPLIGFGNTIYF.

The table lists this clonotype with a few counts. The chain uses TRBV4-3 and TRBJ2-2, with TRBD2 matching 8 bases. This CDR3 is built from 15 residues. The J segment lost 10 bases and the V segment lost 1 base, leaving 8 bases of the junction unmatched. Germline V gene lookup returns CDR1 LGHNA and CDR2 YSLEER. The CDR3 spells CASSQGPGGGTELFF. DNA of the CDR3: TGCGCCAGCAGCCAAGGGCCAGGCGGGGGGACGGAGCTGTTTTTT.

On this clonotype: A much bigger clone sits one base away, suggesting this may be a read error. The V and J genes are TRBV30 and TRBJ1-1; 7 bases fit TRBD1. Germline loops: CDR1 GTSNPN, CDR2 SVGIG (reference sequence). This CDR3 comprises 13 residues. The CDR3 nucleotides are TGTGCCCGGAGAGAGGGGGCTGGCACTAAAGCTTTCTTT. Translated, it gives CARREGAGTKAFF.

This clonotype is deemed large. The chain links TRBV19 to TRBJ2-3; D ambiguous. V lost 6 bases and J lost 1, with 5 bases in between. The CDR3 spans 12 residues. Per germline, CDR1 LNHDA and CDR2 SQIVND (reference sequence). The CDR3 reads CASSGRTDTQYF. The CDR3 DNA reads TGTGCCAGTAGCGGCCGCACAGATACGCAGTATTTT.

This clonotype is medium-sized by share. The CDR3 spells CATSDSTGDQPQHF. The CDR3 DNA sequence: TGTGCCACCAGTGATTCGACAGGTGATCAGCCCCAGCATTTT. This chain links TRBV24-1 with TRBJ1-5; D is possibly TRBD1 (6 bases). The CDR3 extends over 14 amino acids. The germline CDR1 and CDR2 sequences are KGHDR and SFDVKD. Trimming left V 2 bases short and J 5 bases short, with 9 bases between.

This clonotype is classed as large. The gene calls are TRBV30 and TRBJ2-2; D not resolved. Trimming removed 2 bases at V and 1 base at J, with 5 bases between. In germline, CDR1 is GTSNPN, CDR2 SVGIG (reference sequence). This CDR3 comprises 13 residues. CDR3 sequence reads: CAWSIQNTGELFF. DNA of the CDR3: TGTGCCTGGAGTATTCAGAACACCGGGGAGCTGTTTTTT.

Sample share makes this clonotype large. The V and J genes are TRBV6-6 and TRBJ2-3, with D hard to call. V was shortened by 1 base and J by 1 base, with 9 bases between the two germline ends. The CDR3 totals 15 residues. Germline values: CDR1 MNHNY, CDR2 SVGAGI (reference sequence). In DNA, the CDR3 is TGTGCCAGCAGTTACTGGGCCCTAGGCACAGATACGCAGTATTTT. Its protein is CASSYWALGTDTQYF.

This clonotype occurred a few times. The chain has TRBV11-2 and TRBJ2-1, with D perhaps TRBD2 (7 bases). The CDR3 consists of 16 residues. Germline V gene lookup returns CDR1 SGHAT and CDR2 FQNNGV. Trimming stripped 1 base from V and 5 bases from J, with 15 bases between. The CDR3 DNA follows: TGTGCCAGCAGCTTAGGGAGGGGGACTACCAACAATGAGCAGTTCTTC. Its protein product is CASSLGRGTTNNEQFF.

This chain uses TRBV29-1 with TRBJ1-2; 10 bases agree with TRBD1. CDR3 length: 12 residues. After removal of 7 bases from V and 5 bases from J, the junction contained 4 bases not matched to a gene. Germline CDR1 SQVTM, CDR2 ANQGSEA. The CDR3 reads CSGGDRGYGYTF. The CDR3 DNA sequence: TGCAGCGGAGGGGACAGGGGTTATGGCTACACCTTC. Full variable domain (remainder filled in from reference TRBV29-1 and TRBJ1-2): SAVISQKPSRDICQRGTSLTIQCQVDSQVTMMFWYRQQPGQSLTLIATANQGSEATYESGFVIDKFPISRPNLTFSTLTVSNMSPEDSSIYLCSGGDRGYGYTFGSGTRLTVV.